What follows is one T cell receptor (beta chain) and its context. Its antigen is undetermined. Sequencing was performed with immunoSEQ multiplex PCR; in TCRdb, only in-frame clones are kept and a portion is missing. The data show around 1.1 million clones, approximately 75% seen once. This sample was included in a study of shared clonotypes between healthy human individuals. Study overall: Three CD4 naive, three CD4 memory, two CD8 naive and one CD8 memory plate were used per donor.

V lost 0 bases, J lost 2 bases, and 14 bases lay in between. The germline V gene encodes CDR1 GTSNPN and CDR2 SVGIG (reference sequence). CDR3 size: 16 residues. Study findings and constraints: Clonotypes shared by all four sorted-subset donors had higher generation probabilities than non-shared clonotypes. An expected dependence of interdonor clonotype sharing on sequencing depth was noted.

The sequenced material came from memory CD4+ T cells from PBMCs. Regarding subset: CD45RA-negative fraction. The rearrangement uses TRBV30 and TRBJ1-5, with a possible D match to TRBD1 (6 bases). This clonotype originated in a man aged 18 to 30 in good health. Some clones in this sample may be carry-over from other donors' samples. As DNA, the CDR3 is TGTGCCTGGAGTGTAAGGGGGTCAGATGGCAATCAGCCCCAGCATTTT. It yields the protein CAWSVRGSDGNQPQHF.